Listed below are T cell receptor beta chains from one sample, sequenced in a study of T cell responses to AZD1222 COVID-19 vaccine. The repertoire was sequenced with immunoSEQ multiplex PCR; TCRdb's copy has only in-frame clones and lacks some. The table records about 150,000 clones, just over 90% of them present only once. The sequencing used peripheral blood, collected 28 days after the second AZD1222 dose. Receptors originate from an adult who received the AZD1222 COVID-19 vaccine. Both conserved end residues are part of each CDR3. The D gene is left open where the match is weak. Clone size is shown for a subset of rows, as once, few, many or a class of expanded clone.

CDR3nt	CDR3aa	abundance	j_gene	d_gene	v_gene
TGTGCCAGCAGCTTGGAGGGACATAGAAGTCAGCCCCAGCATTTT	CASSLEGHRSQPQHF	NA	TRBJ1-5	NA	TRBV5-8
TGCAGCGTTGAAGATCGAGGGGGACCCCCAGATACGCAGTATTTT	CSVEDRGGPPDTQYF	NA	TRBJ2-3	NA	TRBV29-1
TGTGCCTCTTACAGGGGAAGCGACACTGAAGCTTTCTTT	CASYRGSDTEAFF	NA	TRBJ1-1	TRBD1	TRBV19
TGCGCCAGCAGGCCGGGACAGGGCGCAGAAGCTTTCTTT	CASRPGQGAEAFF	NA	TRBJ1-1	TRBD1	TRBV10-1
TGTGCCAGCGGTGGGGAGGGACGGAAACAGAACACTGAAGCTTTCTTT	CASGGEGRKQNTEAFF	NA	TRBJ1-1	NA	TRBV4-2
TGTGCCAGCAGCTTTAGTACTAAGGGGGGCACTGAAGCTTTCTTT	CASSFSTKGGTEAFF	NA	TRBJ1-1	NA	TRBV5-6
TGTGCCAGCAGCTGGACAGGGCTAGACTCACCCCTCCACTTT	CASSWTGLDSPLHF	NA	TRBJ1-6	TRBD1	TRBV2
TGTGCCAGCAGTTCACCCCTTGATAATGAAAAACTGTTTTTT	CASSSPLDNEKLFF	NA	TRBJ1-4	NA	TRBV28
TGCGCCAGCAGCTTGGACAGTCATTCACCCCTCCACTTT	CASSLDSHSPLHF	NA	TRBJ1-6	NA	TRBV5-1
TGTGCCAGCTCCTTAGGGACAGGTTCAACTAATGAAAAACTGTTTTTT	CASSLGTGSTNEKLFF	NA	TRBJ1-4	TRBD1	TRBV18
TGCGCCAGCAGCCCTGCGTTGAACTCACCCCTCCACTTT	CASSPALNSPLHF	NA	TRBJ1-6	NA	TRBV10-1
TGTGCCAGTAGGGACACCTTGAACAGCGAAGCTTTCTTT	CASRDTLNSEAFF	NA	TRBJ1-1	NA	TRBV19
TGCGCCAGCAGCTTGGATCCCTCTGGGGTTAACACTGAAGCTTTCTTT	CASSLDPSGVNTEAFF	NA	TRBJ1-1	NA	TRBV5-1
TGTGCCAGCAGCCCGTGGGGGCAGGGTGCCTCTGGCTACACCTTC	CASSPWGQGASGYTF	NA	TRBJ1-2	NA	TRBV9
TGCGCCAGCAGCTTCGGGGGGCCCAATGAGCAGTTCTTC	CASSFGGPNEQFF	NA	TRBJ2-1	NA	TRBV5-1
TGTGCCAGCAGCCAGTCTGGACAGGGGGTTCTCTATGGCTACACCTTC	CASSQSGQGVLYGYTF	once	TRBJ1-2	TRBD1	TRBV14
TGTGCCAGCAGTGCCCGGACTAGCGGTGGCATATTAGCCAAAAACATTCAGTACTTC	CASSARTSGGILAKNIQYF	NA	TRBJ2-4	TRBD2	TRBV6-1
TGTGCCAGCAGTGAAATAGGGACAGGGGGCTGGTACGAGCAGTACTTC	CASSEIGTGGWYEQYF	NA	TRBJ2-7	TRBD1	TRBV2
TGCGCCAGCAGGCAGAGACAGGACACTGAAGCTTTCTTT	CASRQRQDTEAFF	NA	TRBJ1-1	NA	TRBV5-1
TGTGCCAGCAGCCTTTCGGTAGGGGGCGTTTTTGGCTACACCTTC	CASSLSVGGVFGYTF	NA	TRBJ1-2	TRBD1	TRBV4-2
TGTGCCAGCAGCCTCCGGGACAGGGGAAGGGAAGAGACCCAGTACTTC	CASSLRDRGREETQYF	NA	TRBJ2-5	TRBD1	TRBV7-8
TGTGCCAGCACTAGCGGGGGAGACAATGAGCAGTTCTTC	CASTSGGDNEQFF	NA	TRBJ2-1	TRBD2	TRBV13
TGTGCCAGCATTACAAGAGGGGGGCATGGAAACACCATATATTTT	CASITRGGHGNTIYF	NA	TRBJ1-3	NA	TRBV2
TGTGCCAGCAGCTTGCAGGGGCTAAGGGAGCAGTACTTC	CASSLQGLREQYF	NA	TRBJ2-7	NA	TRBV5-5
TGTGCCAGCAGGCTAGCGGGAGTCGTCTACGAGCAGTACTTC	CASRLAGVVYEQYF	NA	TRBJ2-7	TRBD2	TRBV6-5
TGTGCCAGCGGATCAGGTCAGCCCCAGCATTTT	CASGSGQPQHF	NA	TRBJ1-5	NA	TRBV7-9
TGCAGCGTTGAATTTAGGCTAGCGGGGGCAAATACGCAGTATTTT	CSVEFRLAGANTQYF	few	TRBJ2-3	TRBD2	TRBV29-1
TGTGCCAGCAGCTTGCCCGGCACTTCACCCCTCCACTTT	CASSLPGTSPLHF	NA	TRBJ1-6	NA	TRBV7-9
TGTGCCAGCAGCAACGGAGGGGGTTACACTGAAGCTTTCTTT	CASSNGGGYTEAFF	NA	TRBJ1-1	NA	TRBV5-8
TGTGCCAGCTCACCGGCTCGGGGGGACAATCAGCCCCAGCATTTT	CASSPARGDNQPQHF	NA	TRBJ1-5	NA	TRBV18
TGCGCCAGCAGCCTAGGAGCTAGCGGGAGATTAAGGAATGAGCAGTTCTTC	CASSLGASGRLRNEQFF	NA	TRBJ2-1	TRBD2	TRBV4-1
TGTGCCAGCAGTCGCCGGAGGGGAAGTTCCTACGAGCAGTACTTC	CASSRRRGSSYEQYF	NA	TRBJ2-7	NA	TRBV6-5
TGTGCCTGGTCCGAAGGGGGGGAGCAGCCCCAGCATTTT	CAWSEGGEQPQHF	NA	TRBJ1-5	NA	TRBV30
TGTGCCAGCAGCCACGGAGCAGGATACGAGCAGTACTTC	CASSHGAGYEQYF	NA	TRBJ2-7	NA	TRBV11-2
TGTGCCAGCAGTCCTAGGGGAACCGGGGAGCTGTTTTTT	CASSPRGTGELFF	NA	TRBJ2-2	NA	TRBV12-3/TRBV12-4
TGTGCCAGCTCACCACCTAGTCCAACGGCTAGCTCTGGAAACACCATATATTTT	CASSPPSPTASSGNTIYF	NA	TRBJ1-3	NA	TRBV18
TGTGCTAGCAGCCTGGAGGGGTTGGGGACCGGGGAGCTGTTTTTT	CASSLEGLGTGELFF	NA	TRBJ2-2	NA	TRBV7-7
TGTGCCAGCGGGTGGGGGGGCGCCTATGGCTACACCTTC	CASGWGGAYGYTF	NA	TRBJ1-2	NA	TRBV7-9
TGTGCCAGCAGCCAAGTGGGGCCGTCGGGCTACACCTTC	CASSQVGPSGYTF	NA	TRBJ1-2	NA	TRBV3-1/TRBV3-2
TGTGCAAGTGTAAACGAGACAGGTCTCTTTACTAGCAATCAGCCCCAGCATTTT	CASVNETGLFTSNQPQHF	NA	TRBJ1-5	NA	TRBV12-2
TGTGCCTGGGAGCACCGGGACAGGGGGCGATCACCCCTCCACTTT	CAWEHRDRGRSPLHF	NA	TRBJ1-6	TRBD1	TRBV30
TGTGCCAGCAGCCTGACAGGGATGATTGGAAACACCATATATTTT	CASSLTGMIGNTIYF	NA	TRBJ1-3	TRBD1	TRBV2
TGTGCCAGCAGCTTAAGACCCTCTGGAAACACCATATATTTT	CASSLRPSGNTIYF	NA	TRBJ1-3	NA	TRBV11-2
TGTGCCAGCAGCCACGGGACTAGCGGGAGGTCCATGAATGAGCAGTTCTTC	CASSHGTSGRSMNEQFF	NA	TRBJ2-1	TRBD2	TRBV5-4
TGTGCCAGCAGAGGTTTACAGAGACCTAACTATGGCTACACCTTC	CASRGLQRPNYGYTF	NA	TRBJ1-2	NA	TRBV6-5
TGCGCCAGCAGCTTTGATCCGCTCCCCGGGACGTTGAACACTGAAGCTTTCTTT	CASSFDPLPGTLNTEAFF	NA	TRBJ1-1	NA	TRBV5-1
TGTGCTAGCAGCTTAGCGGGAGGGTACAATGAGCAGTTCTTC	CASSLAGGYNEQFF	once	TRBJ2-1	TRBD2	TRBV7-7
TGTGCCAGTAGTTCTCCGGGACTACTCCAAGAGACCCAGTACTTC	CASSSPGLLQETQYF	NA	TRBJ2-5	TRBD2	TRBV19
TGTGCCAGCAGTGAATTTCGCGGGGGGGCTCAAGAGACCCAGTACTTC	CASSEFRGGAQETQYF	NA	TRBJ2-5	TRBD2	TRBV25-1